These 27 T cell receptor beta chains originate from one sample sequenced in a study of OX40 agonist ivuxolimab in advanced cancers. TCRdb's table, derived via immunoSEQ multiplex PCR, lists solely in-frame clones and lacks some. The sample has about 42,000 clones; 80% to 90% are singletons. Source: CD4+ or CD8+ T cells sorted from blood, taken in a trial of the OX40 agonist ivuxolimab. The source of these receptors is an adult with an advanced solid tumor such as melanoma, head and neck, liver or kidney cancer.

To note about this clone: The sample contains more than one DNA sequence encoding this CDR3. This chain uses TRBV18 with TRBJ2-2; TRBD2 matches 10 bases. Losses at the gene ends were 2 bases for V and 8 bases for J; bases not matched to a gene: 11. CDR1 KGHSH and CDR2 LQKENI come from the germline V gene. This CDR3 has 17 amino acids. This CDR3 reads CASSPNALAGGTGELFF. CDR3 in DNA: TGTGCCAGCTCACCAAATGCGTTAGCGGGAGGCACTGGGGAGCTGTTTTTT.

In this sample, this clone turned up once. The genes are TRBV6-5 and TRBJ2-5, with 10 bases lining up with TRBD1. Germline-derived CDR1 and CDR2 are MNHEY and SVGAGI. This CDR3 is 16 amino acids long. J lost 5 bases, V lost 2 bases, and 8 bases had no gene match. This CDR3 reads CASSYGQGGYAETQYF. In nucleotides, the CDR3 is TGTGCCAGCAGTTACGGACAGGGGGGATATGCGGAGACCCAGTACTTC.

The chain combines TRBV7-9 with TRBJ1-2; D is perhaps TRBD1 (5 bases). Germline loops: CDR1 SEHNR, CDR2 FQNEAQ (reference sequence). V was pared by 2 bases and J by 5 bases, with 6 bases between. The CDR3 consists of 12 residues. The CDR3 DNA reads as TGTGCCAGCAGCTTACAGGGTTATGGCTACACCTTC. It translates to CASSLQGYGYTF.

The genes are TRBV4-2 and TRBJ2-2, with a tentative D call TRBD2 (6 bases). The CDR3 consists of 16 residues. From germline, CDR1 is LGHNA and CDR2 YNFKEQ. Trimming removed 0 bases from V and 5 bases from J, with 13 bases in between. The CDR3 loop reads CASSQDVGGETGELFF. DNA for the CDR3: TGTGCCAGCAGCCAAGATGTGGGGGGAGAGACCGGGGAGCTGTTTTTT.

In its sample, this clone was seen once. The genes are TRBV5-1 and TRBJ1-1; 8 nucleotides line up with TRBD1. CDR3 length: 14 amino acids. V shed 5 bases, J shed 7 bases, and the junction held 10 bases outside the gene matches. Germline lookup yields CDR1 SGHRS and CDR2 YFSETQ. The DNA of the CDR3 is TGCGCCAGCAGATTAGACAGGGGAAGTGGTGAAGCTTTCTTT. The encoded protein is CASRLDRGSGEAFF.

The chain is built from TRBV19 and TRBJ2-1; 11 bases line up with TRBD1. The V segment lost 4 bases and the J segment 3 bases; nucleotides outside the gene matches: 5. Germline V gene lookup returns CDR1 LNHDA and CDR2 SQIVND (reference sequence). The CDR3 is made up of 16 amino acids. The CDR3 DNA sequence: TGTGCCAGTAGTAACGACGGGACAGGGGGCTACAATGAGCAGTTCTTC. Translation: CASSNDGTGGYNEQFF.

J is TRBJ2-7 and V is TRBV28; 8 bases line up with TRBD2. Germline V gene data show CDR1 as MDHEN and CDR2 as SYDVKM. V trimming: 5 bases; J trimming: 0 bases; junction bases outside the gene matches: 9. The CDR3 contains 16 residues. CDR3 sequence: CASSTRSGVSSYEQYF. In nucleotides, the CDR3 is TGTGCCAGCAGTACCCGTAGCGGGGTTAGCTCCTACGAGCAGTACTTC.

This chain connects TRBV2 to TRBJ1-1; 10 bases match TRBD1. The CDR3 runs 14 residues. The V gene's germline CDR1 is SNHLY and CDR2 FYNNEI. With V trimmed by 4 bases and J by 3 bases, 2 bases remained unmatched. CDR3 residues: CASSVGTGDTEAFF. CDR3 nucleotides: TGTGCCAGCAGTGTGGGGACAGGGGACACTGAAGCTTTCTTT.

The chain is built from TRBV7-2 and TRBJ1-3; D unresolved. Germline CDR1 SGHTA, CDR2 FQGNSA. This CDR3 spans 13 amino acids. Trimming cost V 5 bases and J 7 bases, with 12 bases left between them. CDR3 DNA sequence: TGTGCCAGCAGCGTACGGACTAGGAACACCATATATTTT. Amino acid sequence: CASSVRTRNTIYF.

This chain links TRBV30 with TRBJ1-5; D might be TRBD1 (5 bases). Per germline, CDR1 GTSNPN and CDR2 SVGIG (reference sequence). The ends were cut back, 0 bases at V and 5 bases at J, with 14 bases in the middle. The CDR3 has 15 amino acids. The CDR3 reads CAWSVSRQGYQPQHF. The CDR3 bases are TGTGCCTGGAGTGTATCGAGGCAGGGCTATCAGCCCCAGCATTTT.

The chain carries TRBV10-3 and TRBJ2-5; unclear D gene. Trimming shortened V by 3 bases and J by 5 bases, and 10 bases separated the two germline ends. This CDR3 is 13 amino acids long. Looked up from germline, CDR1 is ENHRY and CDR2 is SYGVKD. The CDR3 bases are TGTGCCATCAGTGACAGGTCCGGGGAGACCCAGTACTTC. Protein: CAISDRSGETQYF.

CDR3: CAWNRGMNTEAFF. The CDR3 DNA follows: TGTGCCTGGAATCGGGGGATGAACACTGAAGCTTTCTTT. The chain joins TRBV30 to TRBJ1-1; D might be TRBD1 (5 bases). V was cut by 4 bases and J by 0 bases, with 9 bases left in between. Germline V gives CDR1 GTSNPN, CDR2 SVGIG (reference sequence). The CDR3 spans 13 residues.

The CDR3 sequence is CASSIGPLQQTGELFF. The CDR3 nucleotides read TGTGCCAGTAGTATAGGACCGCTCCAGCAAACCGGGGAGCTGTTTTTT. The gene calls are TRBV19 and TRBJ2-2; D remains ambiguous. This CDR3 has 16 residues. Trimming took 1 base from V and 5 from J, leaving 14 bases between them. The germline CDR1 and CDR2 sequences are LNHDA and SQIVND (reference sequence).

The CDR3 sequence is CASSQGQGAHYNSPLHF. The CDR3 DNA is TGTGCCAGCAGTCAAGGACAGGGGGCCCACTATAATTCACCCCTCCACTTT. V is TRBV27 and J is TRBJ1-6; 11 bases map to TRBD1. CDR3 length: 17 residues. Germline CDR1 and CDR2: MNHEY and SMNVEV (reference sequence). After removal of 5 bases from V and 3 bases from J, the junction contained 6 bases not matched to a gene.

CDR3 nucleotides: TGTGCCAGTAGTACCCCAGGGTTTAATGAAAAACTGTTTTTT. Protein: CASSTPGFNEKLFF. The genes are TRBV19 and TRBJ1-4; tentative D call: TRBD1 (5 bases). V was pared by 4 bases and J by 4 bases, with 10 bases between. This CDR3 is built from 14 residues. Per germline, CDR1 LNHDA and CDR2 SQIVND (reference sequence).

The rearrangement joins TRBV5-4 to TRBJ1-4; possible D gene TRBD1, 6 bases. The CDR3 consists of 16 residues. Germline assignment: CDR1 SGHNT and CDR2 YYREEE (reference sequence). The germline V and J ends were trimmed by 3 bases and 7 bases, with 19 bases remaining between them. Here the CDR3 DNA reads TGTGCCAGCAGCTATCAACAGGGAGGCTCCGGTGAAAAACTGTTTTTT. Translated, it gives CASSYQQGGSGEKLFF.

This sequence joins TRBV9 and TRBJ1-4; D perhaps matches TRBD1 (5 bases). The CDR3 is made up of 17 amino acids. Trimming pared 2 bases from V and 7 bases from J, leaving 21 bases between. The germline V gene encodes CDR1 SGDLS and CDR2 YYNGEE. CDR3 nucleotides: TGTGCCAGCAGCGTGGGTTCGCTAGCAGGGAAGGGTGAAAAACTGTTTTTT. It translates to CASSVGSLAGKGEKLFF.

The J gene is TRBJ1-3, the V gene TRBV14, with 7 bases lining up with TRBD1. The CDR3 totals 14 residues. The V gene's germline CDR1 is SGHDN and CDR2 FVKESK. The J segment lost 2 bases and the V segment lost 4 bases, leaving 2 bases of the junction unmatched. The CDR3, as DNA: TGTGCCAGCAGCCTGGGGACAGCTGGAAACACCATATATTTT. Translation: CASSLGTAGNTIYF.

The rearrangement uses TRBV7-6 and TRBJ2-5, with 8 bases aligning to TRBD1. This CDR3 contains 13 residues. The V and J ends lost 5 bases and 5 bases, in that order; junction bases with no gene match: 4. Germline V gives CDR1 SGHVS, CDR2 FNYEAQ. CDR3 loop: CASSATGGETQYF. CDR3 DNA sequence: TGTGCCAGCAGCGCTACAGGGGGGGAGACCCAGTACTTC.

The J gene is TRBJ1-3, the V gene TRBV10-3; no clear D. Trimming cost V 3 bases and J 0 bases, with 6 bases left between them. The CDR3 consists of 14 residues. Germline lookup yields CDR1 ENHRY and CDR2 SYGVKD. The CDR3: CAISDVSSGNTIYF. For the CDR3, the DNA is TGTGCCATCAGTGACGTCTCCTCTGGAAACACCATATATTTT.

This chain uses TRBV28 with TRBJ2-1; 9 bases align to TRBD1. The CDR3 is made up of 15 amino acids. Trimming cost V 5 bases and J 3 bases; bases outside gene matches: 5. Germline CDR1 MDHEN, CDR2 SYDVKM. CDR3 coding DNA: TGTGCCAGCAGTACGGCGGGACAGGGCTACAATGAGCAGTTCTTC. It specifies CASSTAGQGYNEQFF.

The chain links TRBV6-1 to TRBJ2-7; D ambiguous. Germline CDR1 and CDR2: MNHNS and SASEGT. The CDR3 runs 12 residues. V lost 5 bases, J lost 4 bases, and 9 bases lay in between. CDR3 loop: CASSLGIYEQYF. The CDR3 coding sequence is TGTGCCAGCAGTTTGGGGATATACGAGCAGTACTTC.

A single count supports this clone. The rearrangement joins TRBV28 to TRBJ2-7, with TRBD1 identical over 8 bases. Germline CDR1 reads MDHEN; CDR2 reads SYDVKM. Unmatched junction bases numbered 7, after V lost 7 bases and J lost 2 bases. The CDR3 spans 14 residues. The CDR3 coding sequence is TGTGCCAGCAATAAACCGACAGGGGCCTACGAGCAGTACTTC. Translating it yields CASNKPTGAYEQYF.

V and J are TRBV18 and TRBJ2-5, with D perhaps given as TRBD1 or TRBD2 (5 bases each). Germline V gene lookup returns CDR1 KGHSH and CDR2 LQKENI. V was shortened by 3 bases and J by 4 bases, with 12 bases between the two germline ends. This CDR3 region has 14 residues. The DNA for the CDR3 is TGTGCCAGCTCACCCCAGGGCGCGGGAGAGACCCAGTACTTC. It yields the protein CASSPQGAGETQYF.

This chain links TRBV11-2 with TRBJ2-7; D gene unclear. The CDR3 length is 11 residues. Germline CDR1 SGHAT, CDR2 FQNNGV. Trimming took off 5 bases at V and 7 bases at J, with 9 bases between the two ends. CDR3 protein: CASSASLEQYF. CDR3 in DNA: TGTGCCAGCAGCGCCTCCTTGGAGCAGTACTTC.

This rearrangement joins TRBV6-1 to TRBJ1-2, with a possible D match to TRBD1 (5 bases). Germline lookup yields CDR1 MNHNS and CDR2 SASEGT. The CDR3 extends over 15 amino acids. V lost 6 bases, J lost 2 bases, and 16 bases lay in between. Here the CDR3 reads CASSPIPTVNYGYTF. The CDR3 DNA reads TGTGCCAGCAGCCCTATCCCGACAGTCAACTATGGCTACACCTTC.

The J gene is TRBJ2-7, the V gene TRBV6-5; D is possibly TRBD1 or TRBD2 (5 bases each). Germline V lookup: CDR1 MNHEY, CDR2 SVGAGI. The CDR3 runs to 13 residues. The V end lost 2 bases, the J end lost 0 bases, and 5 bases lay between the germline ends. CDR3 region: CASSYGGSYEQYF. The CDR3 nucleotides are TGTGCCAGCAGTTACGGGGGCTCCTACGAGCAGTACTTC.